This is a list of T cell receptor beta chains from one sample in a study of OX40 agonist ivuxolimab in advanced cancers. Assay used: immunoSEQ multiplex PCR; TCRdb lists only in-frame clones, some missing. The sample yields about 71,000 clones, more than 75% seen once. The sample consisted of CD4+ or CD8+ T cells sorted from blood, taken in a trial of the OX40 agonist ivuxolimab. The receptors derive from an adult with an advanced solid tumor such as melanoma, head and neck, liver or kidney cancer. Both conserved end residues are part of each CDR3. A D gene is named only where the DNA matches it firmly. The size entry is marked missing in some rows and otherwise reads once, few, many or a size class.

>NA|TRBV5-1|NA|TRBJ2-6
TGCGCCAGCAGCCCGGCCCAAGGGGCCAACGTCCTGACTTTC
CASSPAQGANVLTF
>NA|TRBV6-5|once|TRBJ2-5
TGTGCCAGCAGTTATCGGACAGCTAGAGAGACCCAGTACTTC
CASSYRTARETQYF
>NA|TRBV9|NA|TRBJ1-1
TGTGCCAGCAGCCTTCAATCGAACACTGAAGCTTTCTTT
CASSLQSNTEAFF
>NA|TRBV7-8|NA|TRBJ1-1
TGTGCCAGCAGCTTTTTATCGAACACTGAAGCTTTCTTT
CASSFLSNTEAFF
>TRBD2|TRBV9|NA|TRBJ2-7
TGTGCCAGCAGGGCTAGCGGTTCCTACGAGCAGTACTTC
CASRASGSYEQYF
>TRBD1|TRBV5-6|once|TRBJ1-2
TGTGCCAGCAGTCAGGGACAGCGGAACTATGGCTACACCTTC
CASSQGQRNYGYTF
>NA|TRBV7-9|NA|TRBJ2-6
TGTGCCAGCAGCTCTCAGTCCACTGGGGCCAACGTCCTGACTTTC
CASSSQSTGANVLTF
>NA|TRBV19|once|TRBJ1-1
TGTGCCAGTAGTATATCGCCGGTCATGAACACTGAAGCTTTCTTT
CASSISPVMNTEAFF
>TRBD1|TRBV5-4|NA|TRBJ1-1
TGTGCCAGCAGCACTACAGGGGGAGGGACTGAAGCTTTCTTT
CASSTTGGGTEAFF
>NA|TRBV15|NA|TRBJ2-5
TGTGCCACCAGGCCGGGGCCGTGGACAGCCGGGCAAGAGACCCAGTACTTC
CATRPGPWTAGQETQYF
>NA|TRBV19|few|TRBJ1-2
TGTGCCAGTAGCAGATATGGCTACACCTTC
CASSRYGYTF
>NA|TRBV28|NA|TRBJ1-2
TGTGCCAGCAGCCTCAATAGCTATGGCTACACCTTC
CASSLNSYGYTF
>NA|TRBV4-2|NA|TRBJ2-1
TGTGCCAGCAGCCAAGAGACAGAATATGAGCAGTTCTTC
CASSQETEYEQFF
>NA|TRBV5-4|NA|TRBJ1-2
TGTGCCAGCAGCTTGCCAGGGAACTATGGCTACACCTTC
CASSLPGNYGYTF
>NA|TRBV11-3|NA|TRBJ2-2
TGTGCCAGCAGCTTAGTATCACGCGGGGAGCTGTTTTTT
CASSLVSRGELFF
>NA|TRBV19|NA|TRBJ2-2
TGTGCCAGTAGTGGCGGATTGAACACCGGGGAGCTGTTTTTT
CASSGGLNTGELFF
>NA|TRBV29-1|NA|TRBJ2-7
TGCAGCGTGAGTCAGGGGTCCAACGAGCAGTACTTC
CSVSQGSNEQYF
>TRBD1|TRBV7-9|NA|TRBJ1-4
TGTGCCAGCAGCGCAGTACAGGGGGCGCGTGAAAAACTGTTTTTT
CASSAVQGAREKLFF
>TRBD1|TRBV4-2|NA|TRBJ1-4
TGTGCCAGCAGCCAAGCCGGGACAGGCGGCGAAAAACTGTTTTTT
CASSQAGTGGEKLFF
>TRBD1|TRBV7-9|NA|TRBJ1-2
TGTGCCAGCAGCTCCCCGGGACAGGGAAGCTATGGCTACACCTTC
CASSSPGQGSYGYTF
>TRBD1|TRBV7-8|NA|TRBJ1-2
TGTGCCAGCAGCTTAGCGGCGGGACAGGGATTTCTAAACACCTTC
CASSLAAGQGFLNTF
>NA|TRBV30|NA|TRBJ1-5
TGTGCCTGGAGTGGGGGCAGCTTTAGGAGCAATCAGCCCCAGCATTTT
CAWSGGSFRSNQPQHF
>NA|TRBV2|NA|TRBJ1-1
TGTGCCAGCAAGCCCCAGGGGCCCACTGAAGCTTTCTTT
CASKPQGPTEAFF
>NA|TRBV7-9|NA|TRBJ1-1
TGTGCCAGCAGCCCGGACGTGAACACTGAAGCTTTCTTT
CASSPDVNTEAFF
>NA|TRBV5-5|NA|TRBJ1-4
TGTGCCAGCAGCTTGAACACAGGAACTAATGAAAAACTGTTTTTT
CASSLNTGTNEKLFF
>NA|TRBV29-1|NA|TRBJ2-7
TGCAGCGTGAACGAGGCGGACTACGAGCAGTACTTC
CSVNEADYEQYF
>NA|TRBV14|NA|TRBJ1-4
TGTGCCAGCAGCCAAGGGACAGCTGAAAAACTGTTTTTT
CASSQGTAEKLFF
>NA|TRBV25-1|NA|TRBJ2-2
TGTGCCAGCAGTTCGGGCCAACTGGACACCGGGGAGCTGTTTTTT
CASSSGQLDTGELFF
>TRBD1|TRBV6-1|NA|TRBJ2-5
TGTGCCAGCAGACAGGGGGAGACCCAGTACTTC
CASRQGETQYF